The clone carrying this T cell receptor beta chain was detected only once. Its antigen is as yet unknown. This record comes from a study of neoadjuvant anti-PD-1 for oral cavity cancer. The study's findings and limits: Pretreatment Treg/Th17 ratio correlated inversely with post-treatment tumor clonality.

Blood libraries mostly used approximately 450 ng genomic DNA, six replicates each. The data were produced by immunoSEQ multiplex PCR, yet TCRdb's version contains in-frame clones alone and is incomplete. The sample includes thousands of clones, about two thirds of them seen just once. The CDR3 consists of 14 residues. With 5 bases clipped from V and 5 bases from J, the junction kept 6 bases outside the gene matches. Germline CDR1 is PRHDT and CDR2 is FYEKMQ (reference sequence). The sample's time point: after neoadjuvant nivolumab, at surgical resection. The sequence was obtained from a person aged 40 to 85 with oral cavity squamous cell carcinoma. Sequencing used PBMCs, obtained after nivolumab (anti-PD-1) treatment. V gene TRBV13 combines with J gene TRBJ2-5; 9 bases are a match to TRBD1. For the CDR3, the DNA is TGTGCCAGCAGCGAGAGGACAGGGGTTGAGACCCAGTACTTC. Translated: CASSERTGVETQYF. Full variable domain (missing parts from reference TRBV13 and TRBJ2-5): AAGVIQSPRHLIKEKRETATLKCYPIPRHDTVYWYQQGPGQDPQFLISFYEKMQSDKGSIPDRFSAQQFSDYHSELNMSSLELGDSALYFCASSERTGVETQYFGPGTRLLVL.